The clone carrying this T cell receptor (beta chain) was counted many times. The sample is drawn from a study of human T cells and chemical hapten exposure. TCRdb called the RACE reads again in MiXCR, with one record for every CDR3 protein. Altogether around 67,000 distinct CDR3 sequences are present, 8.5% being singletons, with the ten largest covering under 3.5%. V was clipped by 0 bases and J by 2 bases, with 16 bases between them. The CDR3 sequence is 17 residues long. The germline V gene has CDR1 WNHNN and CDR2 SYGVQD (reference sequence). Specified time point: patch test 2, 6 weeks after DPC sensitization. The treatment is: therapeutic diphenylcyclopropenone sensitization with weekly scalp DPC. Blood draws preceded each patch test application.

The V and J genes are TRBV10-1 and TRBJ2-5; D perhaps matches TRBD2 (6 bases). The specimen was whole blood, collected in connection with sensitization to the hapten diphenylcyclopropenone (DPC). This TCR came from a woman aged 50 to 65 with alopecia areata. Some clones in this sample may be carry-over from other donors' samples. CDR3: CASSESGAGSQQETQYF. The CDR3 coding sequence is TGCGCCAGCAGTGAGTCTGGCGCCGGGAGCCAGCAAGAGACCCAGTACTTC.